The 30 T cell receptor beta chains given below trace back to one sample, sequenced in a study of tumor and adjacent non-tumor tissue in lung cancer. The template was RNA from unsorted bulk tissue. Distant lung tissue was collected more than 3 cm away from the tumor edge. Three rounds of nested PCR, following a modified ARM-PCR protocol, produced the TCRbeta library. TCRdb re-called the multiplex PCR reads with MiXCR, one entry per CDR3 protein. The table lists 98,000 or so distinct CDR3 sequences, around three quarters of them singletons. Specimen: distant non-tumor lung tissue. These receptors were obtained from a man aged 60 to 69 with small cell lung cancer.

The chain employs TRBV6-5 and TRBJ2-7, with D perhaps assigned TRBD1 or TRBD2 (6 bases each). CDR1 and CDR2 (germline): MNHEY, SVGAGI. The V gene lost 9 bases and the J gene lost 5 bases, with 29 bases spanning the gap. CDR3 length: 17 residues. CDR3 amino acids: CASSRHPSSGANDEQYF. The CDR3 nucleotides are TGTGCCAGTAGTCGCCATCCCTCCTCGGGGGCCAATGACGAGCAGTACTTC.

For this clonotype: A much larger clone differs from this one at a single base, so this may be a read error. The J gene is TRBJ2-5, the V gene TRBV5-1, with D possibly TRBD2 on 5 matching bases. The CDR3 contains 17 residues. CDR1 is SGHRS and CDR2 is YFSETQ in the germline V gene. V lost 0 bases and J lost 2, with 17 bases in between. The CDR3 loop is CASSLGHTRAEQETQYF. For the CDR3, the DNA is TGCGCCAGCAGCTTGGGTCATACGAGGGCAGAACAAGAGACCCAGTACTTC.

About this clonotype: One end of the junction is discordant with germline, which a read error may explain. The J gene is TRBJ2-7, the V gene TRBV4-2, with a tentative D call TRBD2 (5 bases). Germline CDR1 is LGHNA and CDR2 is YNFKEQ. CDR3 length equals 14 residues. Here the CDR3 reads CASSEDSEVYEQYF. Written as DNA, the CDR3 is TGTGCCAGCAGCGAAGACTCGGAGGTCTACGAGCAGTACTTC.

This clonotype has ten or more counts. The gene calls are TRBV6-2 or TRBV6-3 and TRBJ2-3; unclear D gene. V lost 0 bases and J 0 bases, leaving 4 bases between the germline ends. The CDR3 covers 14 residues. Germline values: CDR1 MNHEY, CDR2 SVGEGT. This chain's CDR3 is CASSYSTSTDTQYF. DNA for the CDR3: TGTGCCAGCAGTTACTCGACCAGCACAGATACGCAGTATTTT.

A remark on this clonotype: The junction and the germline gene differ at one end; a read error may be behind it. The chain carries TRBV4-2 and TRBJ2-1; D is unclear. Germline V CDR1 and CDR2: LGHNA, YNFKEQ. CDR3 length: 13 amino acids. CDR3 region: CASSHDFRGEQFF. The CDR3 DNA is TGTGCGAGCAGCCATGATTTCCGCGGTGAGCAGTTCTTC.

This clonotype came up once. One end of the junction varies from germline; a read error may be responsible. V usage is TRBV13 and J usage is TRBJ1-6; D unclear. Germline CDR1 PRHDT, CDR2 FYEKMQ (reference sequence). The CDR3 has 17 amino acids. DNA for the CDR3: TGTACCGGCAGCCAAAACGACGGAAGCTCCTACAATTCACCCCTCCACTTT. Protein product: CTGSQNDGSSYNSPLHF.

J is TRBJ2-1 and V is TRBV6-6; D is undetermined. Germline V gene sequence: CDR1 MNHNY, CDR2 SVGAGI (reference sequence). The CDR3 is 11 amino acids. Trimming left V 8 bases short and J 6 bases short, with 8 bases between. The CDR3 bases are TGTGCCAGCTCCCTACTCAATGAGCAGTTCTTC. Amino acid sequence: CASSLLNEQFF.

This sequence joins TRBV20-1 and TRBJ2-3; the D gene is possibly TRBD2 (5 bases). The CDR3 covers 14 residues. The germline V gene has CDR1 DFQATT and CDR2 SNEGSKA (reference sequence). CDR3 amino acids: CRASTGSGTDTQYF. DNA of the CDR3: TGCAGAGCTTCGACGGGGTCCGGCACAGATACGCAGTATTTT.

This clonotype was seen just once. The junction departs from germline at one end; a sequencing error may be responsible. The chain carries TRBV11-2 and TRBJ2-1, with D unresolved. The CDR3 consists of 14 residues. Germline CDR1 SGHAT, CDR2 FQNNGV. In DNA, the CDR3 is TGTGCCAGCAGCTTAGATGTAGGGTTGGTTGAGCAGCTCTTC. Translating it yields CASSLDVGLVEQLF.

A remark on this clonotype: One end of the junction does not line up with germline, which may come from a read error. This rearrangement joins TRBV12-3 or TRBV12-4 to TRBJ2-5; maybe TRBD1 (6 bases). The CDR3 is made up of 12 amino acids. The chain's CDR3 is CANGQNHETQYF. Written as DNA, the CDR3 is TGTGCCAACGGACAGAACCATGAGACCCAGTACTTC.

Comments on this clonotype: A read error may account for a junction end that differs from germline. In DNA form, the CDR3 reads TGTGCTAGCAGTTTCCAGGAGTTGGGTACTGAAGCTTTCTTT. It codes for CASSFQELGTEAFF. The chain recombines TRBV12-3 or TRBV12-4 with TRBJ1-1; D is uncertain. CDR3 length: 14 residues.

With respect to this clonotype: A single base separates this from a much larger clone, so it may be a read error. This rearrangement joins TRBV28 to TRBJ2-6, with TRBD2 as a possible D gene (6 bases). Germline CDR1 MDHEN, CDR2 SYDVKM. The CDR3 has 15 residues. CDR3 in DNA: TGTGCCAGCAGTTTTTGGGACTCTGGGACCAACGTCCTGACTTTC. Amino acids: CASSFWDSGTNVLTF.

Turning to this clonotype: One end of the junction fails to match germline, which may point to a read error. The chain couples TRBV20-1 to TRBJ1-4; D is perhaps TRBD1 (5 bases). The CDR3 spans 12 residues. From germline, CDR1 is DFQATT and CDR2 SNEGSKA (reference sequence). CDR3 nucleotide sequence: TGCACTGCTAGAGGGACTGACGAAAAACTGTTTTTT. Protein: CTARGTDEKLFF.

A note on this clonotype: Relative to the germline gene, one junction end is altered; a read error may explain this. The chain recombines TRBV12-3 or TRBV12-4 with TRBJ2-6, with D tentatively TRBD2 (5 bases). The CDR3 is made up of 16 amino acids. In DNA form, the CDR3 reads TGTGCAAGCAGTCAGGCGGCGGGCCCTGGGGCCAACGTCCTGACTTTC. Translation gives CASSQAAGPGANVLTF.

There are many counts of this clonotype. This sequence joins TRBV30 and TRBJ2-2; TRBD1 matches at 8 bases. The CDR3 length is 13 residues. Germline trimming cut 5 bases from V and 5 bases from J; bases unmatched to any gene: 4. Per germline, CDR1 GTSNPN and CDR2 SVGIG (reference sequence). CDR3 residues: CAWQQGGTGELFF. In DNA form, the CDR3 reads TGTGCCTGGCAACAGGGGGGTACCGGGGAGCTGTTTTTT.

A remark on this clonotype: The junction departs from the called germline gene at one end, perhaps through a read error. The chain recombines TRBV5-4 with TRBJ1-4; D is ambiguous. The V gene's germline CDR1 is SGHNT and CDR2 YYREEE (reference sequence). The CDR3 runs 14 residues. CDR3 sequence reads: CTSSLRVGDEKLFF. As DNA, the CDR3 is TGTACCAGCAGCTTGAGGGTTGGGGATGAGAAACTGTTTTTT.

The rearrangement links TRBV6-5 to TRBJ1-6; D call uncertain. The CDR3 contains 16 residues. V lost 6 bases and J lost 10, with 22 bases in between. Germline-derived CDR1 and CDR2 are MNHEY and SVGAGI. In DNA, the CDR3 is TGTGCCAGCAGGCGCGATCGGTCAAGGAAGTCCTCACCCCTCCACTTT. Translating gives CASRRDRSRKSSPLHF.

The chain carries TRBV12-3 or TRBV12-4 and TRBJ2-1; TRBD1 agrees at 7 bases. This CDR3 has 14 residues. After removal of 4 bases from V and 8 bases from J, the junction contained 8 bases not matched to a gene. The CDR3 is CASSSGTERDEQFF. CDR3 sequence (DNA): TGTGCCAGCAGTTCCGGGACAGAGCGTGATGAGCAGTTCTTC.

This clonotype was detected ten times or more. The gene calls are TRBV20-1 and TRBJ2-5; 9 bases line up with TRBD2. The germline V gene has CDR1 DFQATT and CDR2 SNEGSKA (reference sequence). J gave up 4 bases and V 7 bases, and 10 bases lay outside the gene matches. The CDR3 extends over 14 amino acids. CDR3 bases: TGCAGTGTCCCTGTGACTAGCGGCGGAGAGACCCAGTACTTC. This codes for CSVPVTSGGETQYF.

Comments on this clonotype: A read error may account for a junction end that differs from germline. The chain recombines TRBV28 with TRBJ2-3, with TRBD2 matching 7 bases. This CDR3 is built from 14 residues. The germline gives CDR1 MDHEN, CDR2 SYDVKM. The DNA for the CDR3 is TGTGTCAGCACGTCACTAGCGTCGGCATATACGCAGTATTTT. Translating gives CVSTSLASAYTQYF.

In DNA, the CDR3 is TGTGCGAGCCGCTTCGGGGAATACTCCTACGAGCAGTTCTTC. It yields the protein CASRFGEYSYEQFF. The chain recombines TRBV11-3 with TRBJ2-7; D perhaps matches TRBD2 (5 bases). The end of the DNA is better explained by TRBJ2-1, so the J call may be wrong. From germline, CDR1 is SGHNT and CDR2 YENEEA. The CDR3 length is 14 residues.

As to this clonotype: The germline gene is not matched at one end of the junction; a read error may be the cause. The chain combines TRBV20-1 with TRBJ2-1; 14 nucleotides match TRBD2. The CDR3 contains 14 residues. In germline, CDR1 is DFQATT, CDR2 SNEGSKA (reference sequence). The CDR3 DNA reads TGCAGTACTGTTGGGACTAGCGGGAGTGATGAACAGTTCTTC. Amino acid sequence: CSTVGTSGSDEQFF.

This clonotype was picked up many times. The gene calls are TRBV7-9 and TRBJ2-1; D unclear. Germline V gene data show CDR1 as SEHNR and CDR2 as FQNEAQ (reference sequence). This CDR3 is 13 amino acids long. V shed 5 bases and J shed 5 bases, with 10 bases lying between them. For the CDR3, the DNA is TGTGCCAGCAGCGATCGGTCCGACAATGAGCAGTTCTTC. Protein product: CASSDRSDNEQFF.

For this clonotype: As the CDR3 is not closed by the conserved phenylalanine or tryptophan, this likely results from a read error. V gene TRBV11-2 combines with J gene TRBJ2-1; D is ambiguous. The CDR3 consists of 14 residues. Germline-derived CDR1 and CDR2 are SGHAT and FQNNGV. CDR3 loop: CASRLEEGLVEQFS. In nucleotides, the CDR3 is TGTGCCAGCAGATTAGAGGAAGGGTTGGTTGAGCAGTTCTCC.

Of note for this clonotype: At one boundary the junction diverges from the germline segment, which might be a read error. This chain links TRBV29-1 with TRBJ2-5, with a weak D call TRBD1 (6 bases). The V gene's germline CDR1 is SQVTM and CDR2 ANQGSEA. The CDR3 contains 14 residues. The CDR3 DNA reads as TGCAGCGTTGACGGGCCGCGAGAGGGGGAGACTCAGTACTTC. This sequence encodes CSVDGPREGETQYF.

Concerning this clonotype: At one end the junction does not follow the germline gene, possibly because of a read error. The chain combines TRBV4-2 with TRBJ2-1; the D is unclear. From germline, CDR1 is LGHNA and CDR2 YNFKEQ. The CDR3 is 15 amino acids. The CDR3, as DNA: TGTGCCAGCAGCCAAGAGGGCGAGACCTACAATGAGCAATTCTTT. As protein: CASSQEGETYNEQFF.

The CDR3 loop is CASSRGTGQETQYF. The CDR3 DNA follows: TGCGCCAGCAGCAGAGGGACAGGTCAAGAGACCCAGTACTTC. The V call is TRBV5-1, the J call TRBJ2-5; 8 nucleotides align to TRBD1. Germline trimming cut 4 bases from V and 2 bases from J; bases unmatched to any gene: 4. From germline, CDR1 is SGHRS and CDR2 YFSETQ. This CDR3 spans 14 amino acids.

This CDR3 reads CANKMAGVPMEQYF. CDR3 DNA: TGTGCCAACAAGATGGCGGGAGTCCCTATGGAGCAGTACTTC. The rearrangement links TRBV6-2 or TRBV6-3 to TRBJ2-7; TRBD2 matches at 7 bases. Germline-derived CDR1 and CDR2 are MNHEY and SVGEGT. Trimming at V came to 10 bases and at J to 7 bases, leaving 16 bases not matched to a gene. The CDR3 has 14 residues.

J is TRBJ1-5 and V is TRBV6-2 or TRBV6-3; TRBD1 matches at 8 bases. The J call may be wrong; the DNA end is better matched by TRBJ2-3. The CDR3 totals 15 residues. Germline CDR1 is MNHEY and CDR2 is SVGEGT. CDR3 in amino acids: CASSGPGQGNQPQYF. The CDR3, as DNA: TGTGCCAGCAGCGGGCCCGGACAGGGTAATCAGCCCCAGTATTTT.

Note on this clonotype: One end of the junction varies from germline; a read error may be responsible. The chain joins TRBV11-3 to TRBJ2-3; D unclear. This CDR3 has 12 residues. CDR1 and CDR2 (germline): SGHNT, YENEEA. CDR3 sequence (DNA): TGTGTCAGCAGCCACCCCCGGGCTACGCAGTATTTT. This codes for CVSSHPRATQYF.